This T cell receptor (beta chain) derives from a study of cytomegalovirus exposure and HLA in healthy donors. Study-wide background: Sequencing of roughly 180 million T cells in an earlier analysis found around 110 million unique TCR beta sequences.

The CDR3 has 13 residues. Germline V gene lookup returns CDR1 SNHLY and CDR2 FYNNEI. Study-wide results and caveats: Sequence variants that were highly shared formed a cluster that was likely a sequencing artifact. Several V segments, TRBV6-2 and TRBV6-3 among them, could not be told apart and were dropped.

This PCR relied on a set of 60 Vbeta primers and 13 Jbeta primers. Repertoires were generated with immunoSEQ multiplex PCR, while TCRdb's copy carries only in-frame clones and drops some. The sample yields about 160,000 clones, about three quarters seen once. A note on this clone: Its antigen is still unknown.

This receptor was identified in a woman aged 40-49 years in good health and CMV-seronegative. The J gene is TRBJ1-5, the V gene TRBV2; D gene unclear. Sequenced input: PBMCs. CDR3 in DNA: TGTGCTAGCGCCGACTCCGCCTATCAGCCCCAGCATTTT. Its protein is CASADSAYQPQHF.